The 9 T cell receptor beta chains below all came from one sample that was sequenced in a study of T-cell reconstitution after alpha-beta-depleted transplantation in children. Preparation of the TCRbeta library was carried out with unique molecular identifiers. Using its own MiXCR run on the PCR reads, TCRdb lists one record per CDR3 protein. Altogether some 530,000 distinct CDR3 sequences are present, under 15% being singletons, with the ten largest covering around 5.6%. Sequenced material: PBMCs from the stem cell graft donor, taken from the stem cell graft. These receptors all come from a human donor who donated a stem cell graft to a child with combined immunodeficiency.

The chain combines TRBV6-1 with TRBJ2-2, with D perhaps TRBD1 or TRBD2 (5 bases each). Trimming removed 8 bases from V and 6 bases from J, with 16 bases in between. This CDR3 contains 14 residues. The germline V gene encodes CDR1 MNHNS and CDR2 SASEGT. The DNA for the CDR3 is TGTGCCAGCGAGGGGCAGCCCCTTTCCGGGGAGCTGTTTTTT. Amino acid sequence: CASEGQPLSGELFF.

The V gene is TRBV15, the J gene TRBJ1-3; D is unclear. V gave up 0 bases and J gave up 4 bases, with 13 bases separating them. Germline loops: CDR1 LNHNV, CDR2 YYDKDF (reference sequence). CDR3 length equals 16 residues. The DNA for the CDR3 is TGTGCCACCAGCAGAGACGACGAGATCCTCGGAAACACCATATATTTT. It yields the protein CATSRDDEILGNTIYF.

This clonotype has at least ten counts. The V and J genes are TRBV25-1 and TRBJ2-7; TRBD1 agrees at 8 bases. The germline gives CDR1 MGHDK, CDR2 SYGVNS. The CDR3 runs to 13 residues. V lost 8 bases, J lost 1 base, and 4 bases stayed unmatched. DNA of the CDR3: TGTGCCAGCGCCGGGACAGGATCCTACGAGCAGTACTTC. It translates to CASAGTGSYEQYF.

Many counts were recorded for this clonotype. The V and J genes are TRBV12-3 or TRBV12-4 and TRBJ2-3; 9 bases match TRBD2. Trimming at V came to 6 bases and at J to 5 bases, leaving 12 bases not matched to a gene. The CDR3 is 16 amino acids. CDR3 bases: TGTGCCAGCAGCCCACAGGCGGGAGGGCCGAGAGATACGCAGTATTTT. Protein: CASSPQAGGPRDTQYF.

This clonotype appeared many times. The chain joins TRBV12-3 or TRBV12-4 to TRBJ2-3; 11 bases match TRBD2. The CDR3 is 15 residues long. Trimming took 3 bases from V and 4 from J; bases not matched to a gene: 3. The CDR3 region has the DNA TGTGCCAGCAGTTTGACTAGCGGGAAGGCAGATACGCAGTATTTT. It yields the protein CASSLTSGKADTQYF.

This clonotype was seen many times. The J gene is TRBJ2-3, the V gene TRBV7-2; D is possibly TRBD2 (5 bases). V lost 1 base and J 6 bases, leaving 17 bases between the germline ends. The CDR3 contains 16 residues. Germline CDR1 reads SGHTA; CDR2 reads FQGNSA. The CDR3 DNA is TGTGCCAGCAGCTTAGTTCGGCGCGGGTCAACGGATACGCAGTATTTT. Protein product: CASSLVRRGSTDTQYF.

V is TRBV6-2 or TRBV6-3 and J is TRBJ2-7; D not certain. Germline V gene lookup returns CDR1 MNHEY and CDR2 SVGEGT. The CDR3 length is 13 residues. Trimming left V 2 bases short and J 5 bases short, with 10 bases between. Written as DNA, the CDR3 is TGTGCCAGCAGTTACCTAATGACCCACGAGCAGTACTTC. It specifies CASSYLMTHEQYF.

The chain links TRBV6-6 to TRBJ2-3, with unresolved D. Germline V gene data show CDR1 as MNHNY and CDR2 as SVGAGI (reference sequence). The V gene lost 2 bases and the J gene lost 2 bases, with 5 bases spanning the gap. This CDR3 contains 13 residues. The CDR3 here is CASSYDATDTQYF. The CDR3 DNA reads TGTGCCAGCAGTTACGACGCCACAGATACGCAGTATTTT.

Only a few counts were recorded for this clonotype. The J gene is TRBJ2-3, the V gene TRBV6-5; D is ambiguous. Deletions cut 3 bases from V and 0 bases from J, with 10 bases between. CDR1 and CDR2 (germline): MNHEY, SVGAGI. The CDR3 runs to 15 residues. The CDR3 reads CASSYGFESTDTQYF. DNA for the CDR3: TGTGCCAGCAGTTATGGTTTCGAGAGCACAGATACGCAGTATTTT.